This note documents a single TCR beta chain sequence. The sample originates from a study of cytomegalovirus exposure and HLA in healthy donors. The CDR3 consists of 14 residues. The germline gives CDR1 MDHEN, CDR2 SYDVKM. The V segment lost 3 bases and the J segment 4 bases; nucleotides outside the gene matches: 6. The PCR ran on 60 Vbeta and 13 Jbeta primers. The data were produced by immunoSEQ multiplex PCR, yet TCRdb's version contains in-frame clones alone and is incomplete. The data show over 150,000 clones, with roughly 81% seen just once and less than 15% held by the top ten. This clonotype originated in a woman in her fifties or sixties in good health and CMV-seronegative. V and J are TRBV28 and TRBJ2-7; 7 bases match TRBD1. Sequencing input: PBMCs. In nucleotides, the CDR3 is TGTGCCAGCAGTTTTTCGTTGACAGGGTACGAGCAGTACTTC. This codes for CASSFSLTGYEQYF. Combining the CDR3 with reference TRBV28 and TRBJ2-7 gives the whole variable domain DVKVTQSSRYLVKRTGEKVFLECVQDMDHENMFWYRQDPGLGLRLIYFSYDVKMKEKGDIPEGYSVSREKKERFSLILESASTNQTSMYLCASSFSLTGYEQYFGPGTRLTVT.